This passage covers 4 T cell receptor beta chains from one sample sequenced in a study of cytomegalovirus exposure and HLA in healthy donors. Primers included in the PCR were 60 Vbeta and 13 Jbeta primers. Sequencing was performed with immunoSEQ multiplex PCR; in TCRdb, only in-frame clones are kept and a portion is missing. The repertoire consists of 140,000 to 150,000 clones, with 88% occurring once and the leading ten covering more than 0.5%. Sequences were obtained from PBMCs. The origin of the receptors is a middle-aged woman in good health and CMV-seronegative.

This rearrangement joins TRBV6-6 to TRBJ1-1; TRBD1 is a possible D gene (6 bases). V was shortened by 2 bases and J by 3 bases, with 10 bases between the two germline ends. The CDR3 extends over 14 amino acids. Germline V lookup: CDR1 MNHNY, CDR2 SVGAGI (reference sequence). In DNA, the CDR3 is TGTGCCAGCAGTTACGGGGGCGCGGACACTGAAGCTTTCTTT. Translating it yields CASSYGGADTEAFF.

The V gene is TRBV6-5, the J gene TRBJ2-7, with D possibly TRBD1 on 5 matching bases. In germline, CDR1 is MNHEY, CDR2 SVGAGI. Deletions cut 2 bases from V and 3 bases from J, with 14 bases between. This CDR3 spans 15 amino acids. CDR3 sequence: CASSYDTDDSYEQYF. As DNA, the CDR3 is TGTGCCAGCAGTTACGACACGGACGACAGCTACGAGCAGTACTTC.

This rearrangement joins TRBV5-6 to TRBJ1-3; D not certain. Looked up from germline, CDR1 is SGHDT and CDR2 is YYEEEE. V shed 6 bases and J shed 0 bases, with 10 bases lying between them. CDR3 size: 14 residues. CDR3 amino acids: CASNLLLSGNTIYF. The DNA of the CDR3 is TGTGCCAGCAATCTGCTACTCTCTGGAAACACCATATATTTT.

A single count supports this clone. V is TRBV7-9 and J is TRBJ2-3; 13 bases map to TRBD2. The CDR3 covers 16 residues. The V and J ends lost 5 bases and 3 bases, in that order; junction bases with no gene match: 5. Germline V CDR1 and CDR2: SEHNR, FQNEAQ (reference sequence). CDR3 bases: TGTGCCAGCAGCACTAGACTAGCGGGAGGTACAGATACGCAGTATTTT. It is translated as CASSTRLAGGTDTQYF.